This T cell receptor (beta chain) was sequenced for a study of blood T cell repertoires in COVID-19. About the study: COVID-19 samples, acute and convalescent, were from the United States, Italy and Spain. The analysed material was cDNA or gDNA that came from T cells, B-cell-depleted T cells, or PBMCs.

In the original analysis: Reference gene primer amplification yielded estimated nucleated cell counts. Produced via immunoSEQ multiplex PCR; TCRdb's table is partial and in-frame only. V, J and clone size were drawn from that table, and D and trimming were deduced from the DNA. The data contain about 42,000 clones, about 82% of them singletons. V lost 0 bases and J lost 7, with 12 bases in between. Germline CDR1 is LNHNV and CDR2 is YYDKDF (reference sequence). The CDR3 is 15 amino acids. This clonotype was sampled from a middle-aged man with active COVID-19. The chain uses TRBV15 and TRBJ2-2; D is unclear. The sequenced sample consisted of peripheral blood. The CDR3 is CATSRDSIRGGELFF. CDR3 in DNA: TGTGCCACCAGCAGAGATAGCATTCGAGGCGGGGAGCTGTTTTTT.